The 9 T cell receptor beta chains reported below all come from one sample, sequenced in a study of Graves' ophthalmopathy and Graves' hyperthyroidism. RNA transcripts yielded amplified TCR beta CDR3 regions. An initial RT-PCR round employing HTBI primers preceded a second-round multiplex PCR. TCRdb redid the calling of the multiplex PCR reads with MiXCR, one entry per CDR3 protein. The sample contains approximately 700,000 distinct CDR3 sequences, 40% of which appear only once. Sequenced: peripheral blood. Receptor source: an adult man with Graves' ophthalmopathy.

To note about this clonotype: This could be a read error, since a much larger clone is one nucleotide away. V usage is TRBV7-7 and J usage is TRBJ2-2; weak D call: TRBD1 (5 bases). With 5 bases removed from V and 6 bases from J, the gap between germline ends came to 10 bases. The germline gives CDR1 SSHAT, CDR2 FNYEAQ (reference sequence). The CDR3 spans 13 residues. The CDR3 region has the DNA TGTGCCAGCAGCGGTGCAGGGTCCGGGGAGCTGTTTTTT. Translating it yields CASSGAGSGELFF.

This clonotype was detected many times. This chain connects TRBV19 to TRBJ2-6; TRBD1 aligns across 8 bases. After removal of 3 bases from V and 3 bases from J, the junction contained 4 bases not matched to a gene. The CDR3 sequence is 16 residues long. Looked up from germline, CDR1 is LNHDA and CDR2 is SQIVND (reference sequence). DNA for the CDR3: TGTGCCAGTAGTATCCAAGACAGGGGTGGGGCCAACGTCCTGACTTTC. This codes for CASSIQDRGGANVLTF.

This clonotype was picked up many times. V usage is TRBV14 and J usage is TRBJ1-2, with D possibly TRBD1 on 6 matching bases. There are 17 residues in the CDR3. Germline lookup yields CDR1 SGHDN and CDR2 FVKESK. Trimming pared 0 bases from V and 1 base from J, leaving 15 bases between. The chain's CDR3 is CASSQDHWTALNYGYTF. As DNA, the CDR3 is TGTGCCAGCAGCCAAGACCACTGGACAGCTCTTAACTATGGCTACACCTTC.

The chain carries TRBV16 and TRBJ1-4, with unresolved D. This CDR3 spans 14 amino acids. Germline V lookup: CDR1 KGHSY, CDR2 FQNENV. V dropped 4 bases and J dropped 2 bases, with 8 bases sitting between them. CDR3: CASSPQRTNEKLFF. The CDR3 nucleotides are TGTGCCAGCAGCCCCCAGAGGACTAATGAAAAACTGTTTTTT.

V is TRBV10-3 and J is TRBJ2-7; 11 bases are a match to TRBD2. The CDR3 length is 12 residues. Per germline, CDR1 ENHRY and CDR2 SYGVKD. With V trimmed by 11 bases and J by 6 bases, 6 bases remained unmatched. As DNA, the CDR3 is TGTGCCGCTGAGACTAGCGGGATCGAGCAGTACTTC. It yields the protein CAAETSGIEQYF.

The gene calls are TRBV5-1 and TRBJ1-2, with a weak D call TRBD1 (6 bases). CDR1 is SGHRS, CDR2 YFSETQ, per germline. The CDR3 covers 14 residues. With 4 bases removed from V and 3 bases from J, the gap between germline ends came to 13 bases. CDR3 loop: CASSIQGADYGYTF. CDR3 nucleotides: TGCGCCAGCAGCATACAGGGCGCGGACTATGGCTACACCTTC.

CDR3 residues: CASSDSGMRSPLHF. DNA for the CDR3: TGTGCCAGCAGTGATAGCGGGATGAGATCACCCCTCCACTTT. This sequence joins TRBV25-1 and TRBJ1-6; D unclear. Trimming pared 3 bases from V and 10 bases from J, leaving 13 bases between. CDR1 MGHDK and CDR2 SYGVNS come from the germline V gene. The CDR3 is 14 residues long.

This clonotype was observed at least ten times. V usage is TRBV6-6 and J usage is TRBJ1-3; possibly TRBD1 for D (6 bases). The CDR3 runs 16 residues. CDR1 and CDR2 from the germline V gene are MNHNY and SVGAGI (reference sequence). The V end was cut by 2 bases, the J end by 0 bases, with 11 bases between. As DNA, the CDR3 is TGTGCCAGCAGTTACCCGGGACACTACTCTGGAAACACCATATATTTT. It yields the protein CASSYPGHYSGNTIYF.

This clonotype was counted ten times or more. The chain couples TRBV10-2 to TRBJ2-7; tentatively, D is TRBD1 or TRBD2 (5 bases each). This CDR3 comprises 16 residues. Trimming removed 2 bases from V and 0 bases from J, with 14 bases in between. Germline assignment: CDR1 WSHSY and CDR2 SAAADI. The CDR3 nucleotides are TGCGCCAGCAGTGAGATCGCCGGGACGGCCTCCTACGAGCAGTACTTC. Protein product: CASSEIAGTASYEQYF.